The 15 T cell receptor beta chains listed next were all sequenced from one sample in a study of CD8 T cells in Susac syndrome. Random hexamers primed reverse transcription of about 0.45 to 1 ug RNA. TCRdb analysed the immunoSEQ multiplex PCR reads with MiXCR anew, one entry per CDR3 protein. The table includes 160,000 or so distinct CDR3 sequences, 94% detected once. Sequenced input: CD4+ T cells from PBMCs. The origin of the receptors is a human donor with Susac syndrome.

This chain uses TRBV5-6 with TRBJ2-1, with unresolved D. The CDR3 extends over 14 amino acids. The germline V gene has CDR1 SGHDT and CDR2 YYEEEE. The V and J ends lost 0 bases and 3 bases respectively, with 7 bases between them. In nucleotides, the CDR3 is TGTGCCAGCAGCTTGGGTAGGGTCTACAATGAGCAGTTCTTC. Translated, it gives CASSLGRVYNEQFF.

CDR3 amino acids: CSVRTDRNEKLFF. The CDR3 DNA reads as TGCAGCGTTCGGACAGATCGTAATGAAAAACTGTTTTTT. V gene TRBV29-1 combines with J gene TRBJ1-4; the D gene is possibly TRBD1 (6 bases). V lost 5 bases to trimming and J lost 4 bases, with 11 bases between them. The germline V gene encodes CDR1 SQVTM and CDR2 ANQGSEA. This CDR3 has 13 amino acids.

The V call is TRBV11-1, the J call TRBJ2-3; D is possibly TRBD1 or TRBD2 (5 bases each). CDR1 is SGHAT, CDR2 FQDESV, per germline (reference sequence). The CDR3 is 16 residues long. Trimming left V 5 bases short and J 0 bases short, with 15 bases between. The CDR3 DNA is TGTGCCAGCAGCCCCGGGACGAAATCTAGCACAGATACGCAGTATTTT. This encodes CASSPGTKSSTDTQYF.

The rearrangement uses TRBV20-1 and TRBJ2-3; 9 nucleotides match TRBD1. Trimming took 4 bases from V and 5 from J; bases not matched to a gene: 19. The V gene's germline CDR1 is DFQATT and CDR2 SNEGSKA (reference sequence). CDR3 length: 18 residues. The CDR3 coding sequence is TGCAGTGCTATACCGGGACAGGGACAAGTAGTATCGGGAGATACGCAGTATTTT. Amino acids: CSAIPGQGQVVSGDTQYF.

The chain couples TRBV29-1 to TRBJ2-5, with a weak D call TRBD1 (5 bases). Germline values: CDR1 SQVTM, CDR2 ANQGSEA. The CDR3 runs to 13 residues. Trimming cost V 4 bases and J 5 bases, with 14 bases left between them. The CDR3 is CSVARVSLETQYF. For the CDR3, the DNA is TGCAGCGTTGCCAGGGTTTCTTTGGAGACCCAGTACTTC.

This chain connects TRBV21-1 to TRBJ2-7; the D call in the table, TRBD2, was not verified against the DNA. TRBV21-1 is deemed a pseudogene. The CDR3 consists of 15 residues. The CDR3 loop reads CASSKGGAGSYEQYF. As DNA, the CDR3 is TGTGCCAGCAGCAAAGGGGGTGCGGGTTCCTACGAGCAGTACTTC.

The chain is built from TRBV6-5 and TRBJ2-3; D not certain. Deletions cut 0 bases from V and 3 bases from J, with 16 bases between. The CDR3 extends over 17 amino acids. CDR1 is MNHEY, CDR2 SVGAGI, per germline. CDR3 residues: CASSYSWTRARTDTQYF. CDR3 nucleotide sequence: TGTGCCAGCAGTTACTCGTGGACCCGTGCACGTACAGATACGCAGTATTTT.

The chain recombines TRBV6-5 with TRBJ2-6; possibly TRBD1 for D (5 bases). Germline CDR1 MNHEY, CDR2 SVGAGI. The ends were cut back, 6 bases at V and 1 base at J, with 10 bases in the middle. The CDR3 is 15 amino acids. The CDR3, as DNA: TGTGCCAGCAGAGAAACAGGTTCTGGGGCCAACGTCCTGACTTTC. Translation: CASRETGSGANVLTF.

CDR3 DNA sequence: TGTGCCAGCAGCAGCGGGGGAAAATACAATGAGCAGTTCTTC. Translation gives CASSSGGKYNEQFF. The chain has TRBV7-2 and TRBJ2-1, with 8 bases that match TRBD2. V lost 5 bases to trimming and J lost 4 bases; unmatched junction nucleotides: 4. Germline lookup yields CDR1 SGHTA and CDR2 FQGNSA. The CDR3 is made up of 14 amino acids.

The gene calls are TRBV6-2 or TRBV6-3 and TRBJ2-3; D gene ambiguous. V was trimmed by 11 bases and J by 4 bases, leaving 13 bases between them. Germline CDR1 and CDR2: MNHEY and SVGEGT. This CDR3 has 12 amino acids. CDR3 bases: TGTGCCGCACGGCAAGGGTCAGATACGCAGTATTTT. Translation: CAARQGSDTQYF.

The chain recombines TRBV20-1 with TRBJ2-5, with TRBD1 identical over 10 bases. V gave up 0 bases and J gave up 4 bases; unmatched junction bases: 8. Germline values: CDR1 DFQATT, CDR2 SNEGSKA (reference sequence). CDR3 length: 16 amino acids. CDR3 residues: CSARDLRQGAGETQYF. The DNA of the CDR3 is TGCAGTGCTAGAGATTTGAGACAGGGGGCGGGAGAGACCCAGTACTTC.

This chain links TRBV29-1 with TRBJ1-2; D might be TRBD1 (5 bases). Trimming left V 3 bases short and J 3 bases short, with 17 bases between. Germline V gives CDR1 SQVTM, CDR2 ANQGSEA. The CDR3 covers 15 residues. The CDR3 DNA reads TGCAGCGTTGATGTTCGCCAGGCAGGGTACTATGGCTACACCTTC. Protein: CSVDVRQAGYYGYTF.

The V call is TRBV10-3, the J call TRBJ1-2, with 9 bases matching TRBD1. This CDR3 spans 14 amino acids. Germline lookup yields CDR1 ENHRY and CDR2 SYGVKD. V gave up 8 bases and J gave up 7 bases; unmatched junction bases: 11. The CDR3 reads CAISGTSTGGGYTF. CDR3 nucleotide sequence: TGTGCCATCTCTGGAACCTCGACAGGGGGTGGCTACACCTTC.

This sequence joins TRBV10-3 and TRBJ2-1; D is unclear. The CDR3 is 16 residues long. V was shortened by 1 base and J by 0 bases, with 10 bases between the two germline ends. In germline, CDR1 is ENHRY, CDR2 SYGVKD. The CDR3 region is CAISELQASSYNEQFF. CDR3 coding DNA: TGTGCCATCAGTGAGTTGCAGGCTAGCTCCTACAATGAGCAGTTCTTC.

The chain links TRBV20-1 to TRBJ2-5, with TRBD2 identical over 13 bases. This CDR3 has 17 amino acids. V lost 3 bases and J lost 2; bases outside the gene matches: 9. Germline values: CDR1 DFQATT, CDR2 SNEGSKA (reference sequence). The CDR3 sequence: CSASPIGLAGEQETQYF. The CDR3, as DNA: TGCAGTGCTAGCCCTATTGGACTAGCGGGGGAACAAGAGACCCAGTACTTC.